This T cell receptor (beta chain) was observed in a study of blood T cell repertoires in COVID-19. As for the study in general: Donors in the United States, Italy and Spain gave samples during acute or convalescent COVID-19. Sources were T cells, B-cell-depleted T cells, or PBMCs; the material itself was cDNA or gDNA.

All enrollees were roughly 18 to 100 years old and from 20 to 30 US areas. Participants reported their clinical history, and cohort assignment relied on those reports. V shed 3 bases and J 5 bases; nucleotides not matched to a gene: 6. This CDR3 has 14 residues. Germline CDR1 ENHRY, CDR2 SYGVKD. The method was immunoSEQ multiplex PCR; TCRdb's version includes in-frame clones alone and lacks a portion of them. The sample has hundreds of thousands of clones, over 75% seen once; the top ten hold approximately 4.3%. The genes are TRBV10-3 and TRBJ2-5; TRBD2 matches 7 bases. Input material: PBMCs or T cells enriched from blood (not recorded which). The sequence derives from a man between 25 and 39 years old with acute COVID-19. CDR3 DNA sequence: TGTGCCATCAGTGAAGCTAGGGGAGGGGAGACCCAGTACTTC. This translates into CAISEARGGETQYF.